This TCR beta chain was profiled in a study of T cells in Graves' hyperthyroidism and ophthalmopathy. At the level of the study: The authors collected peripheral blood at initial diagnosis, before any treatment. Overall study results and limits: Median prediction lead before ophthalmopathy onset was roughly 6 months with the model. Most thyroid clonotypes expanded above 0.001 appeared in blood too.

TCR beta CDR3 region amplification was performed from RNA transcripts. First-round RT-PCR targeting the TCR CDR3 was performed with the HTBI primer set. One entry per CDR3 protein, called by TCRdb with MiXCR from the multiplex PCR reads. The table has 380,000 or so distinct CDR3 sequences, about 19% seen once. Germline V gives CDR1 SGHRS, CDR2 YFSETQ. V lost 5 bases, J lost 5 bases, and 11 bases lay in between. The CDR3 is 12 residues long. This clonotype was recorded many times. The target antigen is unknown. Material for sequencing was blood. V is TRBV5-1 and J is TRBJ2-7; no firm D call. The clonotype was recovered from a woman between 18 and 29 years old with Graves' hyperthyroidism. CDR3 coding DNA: TGCGCCAGCAGTGCTAGTTTCCACGAGCAGTACTTC. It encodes CASSASFHEQYF.